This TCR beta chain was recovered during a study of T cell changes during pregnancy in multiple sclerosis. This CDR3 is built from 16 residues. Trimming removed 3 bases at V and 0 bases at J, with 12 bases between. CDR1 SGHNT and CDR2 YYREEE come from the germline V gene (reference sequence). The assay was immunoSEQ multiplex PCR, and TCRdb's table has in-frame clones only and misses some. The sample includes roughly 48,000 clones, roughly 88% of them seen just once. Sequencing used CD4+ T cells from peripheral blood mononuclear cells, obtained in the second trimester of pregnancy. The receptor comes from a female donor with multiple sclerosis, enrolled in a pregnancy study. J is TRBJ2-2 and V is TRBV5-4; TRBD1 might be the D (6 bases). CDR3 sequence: CASSSFRGPNTGELFF. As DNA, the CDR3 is TGTGCCAGCAGCTCCTTCAGGGGTCCGAACACCGGGGAGCTGTTTTTT. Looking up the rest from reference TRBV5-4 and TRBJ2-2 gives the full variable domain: ETGVTQSPTHLIKTRGQQVTLRCSSQSGHNTVSWYQQALGQGPQFIFQYYREEENGRGNFPPRFSGLQFPNYSSELNVNALELDDSALYLCASSSFRGPNTGELFFGEGSRLTVL.